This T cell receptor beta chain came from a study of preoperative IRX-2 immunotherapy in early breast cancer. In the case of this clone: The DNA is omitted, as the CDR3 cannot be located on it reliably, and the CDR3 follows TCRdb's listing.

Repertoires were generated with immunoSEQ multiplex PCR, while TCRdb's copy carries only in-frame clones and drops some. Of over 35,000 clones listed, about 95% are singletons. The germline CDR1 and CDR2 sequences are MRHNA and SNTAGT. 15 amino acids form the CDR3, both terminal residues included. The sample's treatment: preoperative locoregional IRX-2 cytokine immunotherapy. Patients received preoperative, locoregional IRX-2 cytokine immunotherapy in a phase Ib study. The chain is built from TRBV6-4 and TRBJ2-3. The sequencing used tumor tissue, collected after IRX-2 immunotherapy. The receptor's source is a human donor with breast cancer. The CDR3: CASSTSGSSTDTQYF.